This entry lists 18 T cell receptor beta chains sequenced from one sample in a study of T cells in Graves' hyperthyroidism and ophthalmopathy. Amplified TCR beta CDR3 regions derived from RNA transcripts. The HTBI primer set was used in a first-round RT-PCR of the TCR CDR3. In TCRdb, the multiplex PCR reads were re-called with MiXCR into one record per CDR3 protein. This table holds 650,000 to 850,000 distinct CDR3 sequences, approximately 19% found once. Sequenced: blood. The receptors stem from a woman in her fifties or sixties with Graves' hyperthyroidism that later progressed to Graves' ophthalmopathy.

The rearrangement joins TRBV20-1 to TRBJ2-3; D perhaps matches TRBD2 (5 bases). The CDR3 is 15 amino acids. Germline V CDR1 and CDR2: DFQATT, SNEGSKA (reference sequence). The V and J ends lost 3 bases and 0 bases respectively, with 13 bases between them. The CDR3 region has the DNA TGCAGTGCTAGTTTAGAAGCGGAGAGCACAGATACGCAGTATTTT. Encoded protein: CSASLEAESTDTQYF.

This clonotype appeared a few times. This chain uses TRBV2 with TRBJ2-7; D possibly uses TRBD1 or TRBD2 (5 bases each). The CDR3 is made up of 15 amino acids. Per the germline V gene, CDR1 is SNHLY and CDR2 is FYNNEI. Trimming shortened V by 3 bases and J by 3 bases, and 15 bases separated the two germline ends. The CDR3 is CASSDSGDRFYEQYF. The CDR3 region has the DNA TGTGCCAGCAGTGATTCCGGGGACCGATTCTACGAGCAGTACTTC.

The V and J genes are TRBV14 and TRBJ2-3; D uncertain. The V and J ends lost 0 bases and 6 bases respectively, with 10 bases between them. The CDR3 contains 14 residues. CDR1 is SGHDN, CDR2 FVKESK, per germline. The CDR3 region is CASSQETSVDTQYF. The CDR3 DNA sequence: TGTGCCAGCAGCCAAGAGACGTCGGTGGATACGCAGTATTTT. The complete variable domain, with remaining parts taken from reference TRBV14 and TRBJ2-3, reads EAGVTQFPSHSVIEKGQTVTLRCDPISGHDNLYWYRRVMGKEIKFLLHFVKESKQDESGMPNNRFLAERTGGTYSTLKVQPAELEDSGVYFCASSQETSVDTQYFGPGTRLTVL.

This clonotype has just a few counts. V gene TRBV6-1 combines with J gene TRBJ2-2; D is unclear. Trimming removed 11 bases at V and 1 base at J, with 14 bases between. This CDR3 has 14 amino acids. Germline values: CDR1 MNHNS, CDR2 SASEGT. CDR3 nucleotides: TGTGCCTCAGCGACCGGGCTGAACACCGGGGAGCTGTTTTTT. Translation: CASATGLNTGELFF.

This clonotype was seen more than once but under ten times. This sequence joins TRBV11-2 and TRBJ1-2, with D unclear. CDR1 is SGHAT, CDR2 FQNNGV, per germline. Trimming took off 0 bases at V and 8 bases at J, with 13 bases between the two ends. The CDR3 has 14 residues. Here the CDR3 DNA reads TGTGCCAGCAGCTTAGAACTTCAAATCAAGGGCTACACCTTC. This translates into CASSLELQIKGYTF.

The CDR3 DNA reads as TGTGCCAGCAGTTTGACTAACGCCTACACCGGGGAGCTGTTTTTT. Its protein product is CASSLTNAYTGELFF. The chain joins TRBV12-3 or TRBV12-4 to TRBJ2-2; D is possibly TRBD2 (5 bases). The V end was cut by 3 bases, the J end by 3 bases, with 11 bases between. The CDR3 loop spans 15 amino acids.

V gene TRBV2 combines with J gene TRBJ1-2; no reliable D call. The V gene lost 3 bases and the J gene lost 3 bases, with 14 bases spanning the gap. Germline CDR1 reads SNHLY; CDR2 reads FYNNEI. The CDR3 is made up of 15 amino acids. For the CDR3, the DNA is TGTGCCAGCAGTGACCCAGGCGCCGGAGACTATGGCTACACCTTC. It translates to CASSDPGAGDYGYTF.

As to this clonotype: It may be a read error: a sequence one base away is much more abundant. The chain links TRBV7-9 to TRBJ2-5; the D gene is possibly TRBD1 (7 bases). The CDR3 loop spans 13 amino acids. Trimming stripped 5 bases from V and 9 bases from J, with 16 bases between. Germline CDR1 and CDR2: SEHNR and FQNEAQ (reference sequence). The CDR3 coding sequence is TGTGCCAGCAGCAGACAGGGCGGGGAGGCCCAGTACTTC. Translated: CASSRQGGEAQYF.

This clonotype was observed many times. The chain combines TRBV5-1 with TRBJ1-1; D is possibly TRBD1 (5 bases). From germline, CDR1 is SGHRS and CDR2 YFSETQ. The CDR3 runs 16 residues. Between the trimmed V and J ends, which lost 1 base and 1 base, there was a span of 14 bases. Written as DNA, the CDR3 is TGCGCCAGCAGCTTGAGTTCCGGGGGAGGGAACACTGAAGCTTTCTTT. It codes for CASSLSSGGGNTEAFF.

The chain uses TRBV29-1 and TRBJ2-2, with 7 bases aligning to TRBD1. Germline V gene lookup returns CDR1 SQVTM and CDR2 ANQGSEA. The CDR3 contains 14 residues. V lost 7 bases to trimming and J lost 2 bases; unmatched junction nucleotides: 7. The CDR3 DNA follows: TGCAGCGCCCTGACAGGGATTAACACCGGGGAGCTGTTTTTT. It specifies CSALTGINTGELFF.

This clonotype was seen more than once but under ten times. A much larger clone is a single base away; this may be a read error. The rearrangement links TRBV2 to TRBJ1-6; perhaps TRBD1 as D (5 bases). The CDR3 is 14 residues long. CDR1 is SNHLY and CDR2 is FYNNEI in the germline V gene. CDR3 loop: CASRDGGSNPPLHF. The CDR3 DNA reads TGTGCCAGCAGGGACGGGGGGAGTAATCCACCCCTCCACTTT.

This clonotype has more than one count but fewer than ten. The chain recombines TRBV20-1 with TRBJ2-1; perhaps TRBD1 as D (6 bases). Trimming removed 3 bases from V and 0 bases from J, with 12 bases in between. The CDR3 consists of 15 residues. The germline CDR1 and CDR2 sequences are DFQATT and SNEGSKA (reference sequence). For the CDR3, the DNA is TGCAGTGCTAGGGCTACAGGGAGCTCCTACAATGAGCAGTTCTTC. Translated: CSARATGSSYNEQFF.

This clonotype has at least ten counts. The chain couples TRBV12-5 to TRBJ2-5, with 12 positions matching TRBD2. CDR1 is LGHNT and CDR2 is FRNRAP in the germline V gene. This CDR3 has 19 amino acids. The V segment lost 1 base and the J segment 5 bases; nucleotides outside the gene matches: 14. The CDR3 sequence is CASGLADPLLAGGRETQYF. The CDR3 DNA is TGTGCTAGTGGTTTGGCCGACCCTCTACTAGCGGGGGGAAGGGAGACCCAGTACTTC.

The table lists this clonotype with many counts. V usage is TRBV5-1 and J usage is TRBJ1-1; D perhaps matches TRBD1 (5 bases). CDR3 length: 16 residues. The V end was cut by 1 base, the J end by 6 bases, with 19 bases between. From germline, CDR1 is SGHRS and CDR2 YFSETQ. The DNA of the CDR3 is TGCGCCAGCAGCTTGACTGAGGGAATACAAGGGGCTGAAGCTTTCTTT. Residues: CASSLTEGIQGAEAFF.

A remark on this clonotype: An end of the junction differs from the germline gene, which may be a read error. The gene calls are TRBV7-3 and TRBJ2-3, with D perhaps being TRBD1 or TRBD2 (6 bases each). The CDR3 has 14 residues. Germline values: CDR1 SGHTA, CDR2 FQGTGA. The CDR3 region has the DNA TGTGCCAGCAGCAGTAACGGGGGCACAGAAACGCAGTATTTT. Protein: CASSSNGGTETQYF.

This clonotype was picked up many times. The gene calls are TRBV5-1 and TRBJ2-3, with D possibly being TRBD1 (6 bases). This CDR3 has 16 residues. Per germline, CDR1 SGHRS and CDR2 YFSETQ. V lost 4 bases and J 3 bases, leaving 18 bases between the germline ends. The CDR3 coding sequence is TGCGCCAGCAGCCGCATACAGGAAGGGGGTACAGATACGCAGTATTTT. This translates into CASSRIQEGGTDTQYF.

The chain combines TRBV6-1 with TRBJ1-2; unclear D gene. The germline V and J ends were trimmed by 1 base and 5 bases, with 5 bases remaining between them. The CDR3 covers 12 residues. The germline V gene encodes CDR1 MNHNS and CDR2 SASEGT. CDR3 sequence reads: CASSEEWYGYTF. CDR3 bases: TGTGCCAGCAGTGAAGAATGGTATGGCTACACCTTC.

A remark on this clonotype: Its ends do not fully match the called genes, so a read error is possible. The chain carries TRBV15 and TRBJ1-5, with a weak D call TRBD1 (6 bases). This CDR3 region has 15 residues. CDR1 and CDR2 (germline): LNHNV, YYDKDF (reference sequence). The CDR3 coding sequence is TGTGTCACCAGCAGACCTACGGACAGTCATCAGCCCCAGCATTTT. This codes for CVTSRPTDSHQPQHF.